Sequencing of this T cell receptor beta chain was carried out in a study of T cells expressing NK-cell markers. The CDR3 runs 15 residues. After re-calling the 5' RACE reads, TCRdb lists one entry per CDR3 protein, DNA absent. In total, the table holds some 340,000 distinct CDR3 sequences. The J gene is TRBJ1-4, the V gene TRBV12-3 or TRBV12-4; TCRdb gives TRBD1 as the D gene, but with no DNA this cannot be confirmed. Sequencing was carried out using blood T cells: a sorted CD56 or NKG2C T cell subset, CD4+ or CD8+ T cells, or bulk PBMC T cells (not recorded which). The receptor was isolated from a man aged 18-69 years in good health. This CDR3 reads CASRGVGGGRGKLFF.